This T cell receptor (beta chain) came from a study of cytomegalovirus exposure and HLA in healthy donors. Germline V gives CDR1 SGHAT, CDR2 FQNNGV. This CDR3 spans 15 amino acids. The V end lost 2 bases, the J end lost 5 bases, and 13 bases lay between the germline ends. Findings and caveats of the study: Researchers catalogued 160 or so TCR beta chains as cytomegalovirus-associated. In a later analysis, parvovirus B19, influenza, CMV and Epstein-Barr virus appeared linked to several top co-occurrence clusters. There was a cluster of highly shared sequence variants that was likely a sequencing artifact. Several V segments, TRBV6-2 and TRBV6-3 among them, could not be told apart and were dropped.

About this clone: Its specificity is not known.

Vbeta (60) and Jbeta (13) primers were used in the PCR. Here immunoSEQ multiplex PCR was the method, and the copy in TCRdb shows in-frame clones only, minus some. The profile shows over 150,000 clones, about 82% of them singletons. This chain uses TRBV11-2 with TRBJ2-1, with a possible D match to TRBD1 (5 bases). The sequence was collected from a woman aged 25 to 39 in good health and CMV-seropositive. The sequenced sample was PBMCs. CDR3 nucleotides: TGTGCCAGCAGCTTAAGGGGCAGGACCGACAATGAGCAGTTCTTC. It yields the protein CASSLRGRTDNEQFF.